This paragraph covers one T cell receptor (beta chain) sequence. One end of the junction varies from germline; a read error may be responsible. The data originate from a study of T-cell reconstitution after alpha-beta-depleted transplantation in children. The CDR3 covers 16 residues. Germline V gene data show CDR1 as LNHDA and CDR2 as SQIVND (reference sequence). Unique molecular identifiers were incorporated when the TCRbeta library was constructed. TCRdb ran MiXCR on the PCR reads and lists one entry per CDR3 protein. The sample records a few hundred thousand distinct CDR3 sequences, 10% to 15% being singletons.

The chain uses TRBV19 and TRBJ2-7; 10 bases agree with TRBD1. The source material was PBMCs, mostly from graft donor cells, sampled 360 days after TCRalphabeta/CD19-depleted stem cell transplant. This sequence was found in a male patient younger than 18 who had a stem cell transplant for acute myeloid leukemia, so the T cells may come from the graft donor. The CDR3 loop reads CASSPRLTGGSDEQYF. As DNA, the CDR3 is TGTGCCAGTAGCCCTAGACTGACAGGGGGCTCCGACGAGCAGTACTTC.